These T cell receptor beta chains were read from a single sample in a study of blood T cell repertoires in COVID-19. The method was immunoSEQ multiplex PCR; TCRdb's version includes in-frame clones alone and lacks a portion of them. Counted here are almost 350,000 clones, approximately 89% occurring once; the ten biggest clones make up 3.9%. The sequenced sample was peripheral blood. The receptors were gathered from a woman aged 60-70 years with COVID-19, enrolled during active disease. Each CDR3 is given with its conserved first and last residue. Fields, in order: J gene, clone size, D gene, V gene, CDR3 DNA, CDR3 protein. A D gene is named only where the DNA matches it firmly. Clone size appears in some rows only: once, few, many, or a class for an expanded clone.

j_call: TRBJ2-5
clone_size: .
d_call: TRBD1
v_call: TRBV24-1
cdr3_nt: TGTGCCACCAGCTCGGGACAGGTCAGGGAGACCCAGTACTTC
cdr3_aa: CATSSGQVRETQYF

j_call: TRBJ2-5
clone_size: .
d_call: .
v_call: TRBV3-1/TRBV3-2
cdr3_nt: TGTGCCAGCAGCCGCGGGTCCGTACAGACCCAGTACTTC
cdr3_aa: CASSRGSVQTQYF

j_call: TRBJ1-2
clone_size: .
d_call: TRBD1
v_call: TRBV7-9
cdr3_nt: TGTGCCAGCAGCTATCTGGACAGGGGGCTTGGCTACACCTTC
cdr3_aa: CASSYLDRGLGYTF

j_call: TRBJ1-5
clone_size: .
d_call: .
v_call: TRBV28
cdr3_nt: TGTGCCAGCAGTCGAGGACTGCTCAATCAGCCCCAGCATTTT
cdr3_aa: CASSRGLLNQPQHF

j_call: TRBJ1-2
clone_size: .
d_call: .
v_call: TRBV3-1/TRBV3-2
cdr3_nt: TGTGCCAGCAGCCAAGGCGCACTCTATGGCTACACCTTC
cdr3_aa: CASSQGALYGYTF

j_call: TRBJ1-5
clone_size: .
d_call: .
v_call: TRBV5-1
cdr3_nt: TGCGCCAGCAGCTTGTCCGGGAACAATCAGCCCCAGCATTTT
cdr3_aa: CASSLSGNNQPQHF

j_call: TRBJ1-2
clone_size: .
d_call: TRBD1
v_call: TRBV6-5
cdr3_nt: TGTGCCAGCAGTTACGTTTCGGGACAGGGGTACTATGGCTACACCTTC
cdr3_aa: CASSYVSGQGYYGYTF

j_call: TRBJ1-1
clone_size: once
d_call: .
v_call: TRBV18
cdr3_nt: TGTGCCAGCTCGGGGGGGCTGAACACTGAAGCTTTCTTT
cdr3_aa: CASSGGLNTEAFF

j_call: TRBJ1-5
clone_size: .
d_call: .
v_call: TRBV6-6
cdr3_nt: TGTGCCATCCACGGGAACAGCAATCAGCCCCAGCATTTT
cdr3_aa: CAIHGNSNQPQHF

j_call: TRBJ1-4
clone_size: .
d_call: TRBD1
v_call: TRBV5-6
cdr3_nt: TGTGCCAGCAGCTTGAGGGGGCTTGGTGAAAAACTGTTTTTT
cdr3_aa: CASSLRGLGEKLFF

j_call: TRBJ1-6
clone_size: .
d_call: TRBD1
v_call: TRBV9
cdr3_nt: TGTGCCAGCAGCGTAGGCAGGACAGGGAATTCACCCCTCCACTTT
cdr3_aa: CASSVGRTGNSPLHF

j_call: TRBJ1-4
clone_size: .
d_call: .
v_call: TRBV19
cdr3_nt: TGTGCCAGTAGTACCGGGTGGAGGGAAAAACTGTTTTTT
cdr3_aa: CASSTGWREKLFF

j_call: TRBJ1-4
clone_size: once
d_call: .
v_call: TRBV3-1/TRBV3-2
cdr3_nt: TGTGCCAGCAGCCAAGAGGGGACAACAACTAATGAAAAACTGTTTTTT
cdr3_aa: CASSQEGTTTNEKLFF

j_call: TRBJ2-5
clone_size: .
d_call: .
v_call: TRBV4-2
cdr3_nt: TGTGCCAGCAGCCAAGGGGGGCGAGGGACCCAGTACTTC
cdr3_aa: CASSQGGRGTQYF

j_call: TRBJ1-1
clone_size: .
d_call: TRBD1
v_call: TRBV5-5
cdr3_nt: TGTGCCAGCAGCTTTCGTGGGGACAGCACGGTCACTGAAGCTTTCTTT
cdr3_aa: CASSFRGDSTVTEAFF

j_call: TRBJ2-7
clone_size: few
d_call: .
v_call: TRBV19
cdr3_nt: TGTGCCAGTAGTCCGCAAACAGGGATAGGTGAGCAGTACTTC
cdr3_aa: CASSPQTGIGEQYF

j_call: TRBJ1-4
clone_size: .
d_call: .
v_call: TRBV5-1
cdr3_nt: TGCGCCAGCAGCCCGGGACTCAATGAAAAACTGTTTTTT
cdr3_aa: CASSPGLNEKLFF

j_call: TRBJ1-1
clone_size: .
d_call: TRBD1
v_call: TRBV7-3
cdr3_nt: TGTGCCAGCAGCAATGAGGGACAGGTGAACACTGAAGCTTTCTTT
cdr3_aa: CASSNEGQVNTEAFF

j_call: TRBJ1-1
clone_size: .
d_call: .
v_call: TRBV30
cdr3_nt: TGTGCCTGGAGTGTACATAGGAGAAGGGGAAGGACTGAAGCTTTCTTT
cdr3_aa: CAWSVHRRRGRTEAFF

j_call: TRBJ1-1
clone_size: .
d_call: .
v_call: TRBV29-1
cdr3_nt: TGCAGTGGCGGGCACCCGAACACTGAAGCTTTCTTT
cdr3_aa: CSGGHPNTEAFF

j_call: TRBJ1-2
clone_size: .
d_call: TRBD1
v_call: TRBV19
cdr3_nt: TGTGCCAGTAGTATAGCCAAGGCAGGGGGCTATGGCTACACCTTC
cdr3_aa: CASSIAKAGGYGYTF

j_call: TRBJ1-2
clone_size: once
d_call: .
v_call: TRBV15
cdr3_nt: TGTGCCACCAGCAGAGATAGGGGATTCTATGGCTACACCTTC
cdr3_aa: CATSRDRGFYGYTF

j_call: TRBJ2-2
clone_size: .
d_call: .
v_call: TRBV27
cdr3_nt: TGTGCCAGCAGTTTGACTAGAATCTTTTCCGGGGAGCTGTTTTTT
cdr3_aa: CASSLTRIFSGELFF

j_call: TRBJ1-3
clone_size: .
d_call: TRBD1
v_call: TRBV5-6
cdr3_nt: TGTGCCAGCAGCCCGGGACAGGAGTTTCGCACCATATATTTT
cdr3_aa: CASSPGQEFRTIYF

j_call: TRBJ2-7
clone_size: .
d_call: .
v_call: TRBV14
cdr3_nt: TGTGCCAGCAGCCGAGGGGGTCCCTACGAGCAGTACTTC
cdr3_aa: CASSRGGPYEQYF

j_call: TRBJ1-3
clone_size: .
d_call: .
v_call: TRBV27
cdr3_nt: TGTGCCAGCCCCCTGGCAAATTCTGGAAACACCATATATTTT
cdr3_aa: CASPLANSGNTIYF

j_call: TRBJ2-2
clone_size: .
d_call: TRBD2
v_call: TRBV5-4
cdr3_nt: TGTGCCAGCAGGACTAGCGGGGGGGCGAACACCGGGGAGCTGTTTTTT
cdr3_aa: CASRTSGGANTGELFF

j_call: TRBJ1-6
clone_size: .
d_call: TRBD1
v_call: TRBV28
cdr3_nt: TGTGCCAGCATTAGTACCGGGACAGTCTATTCACCCCTCCACTTT
cdr3_aa: CASISTGTVYSPLHF

j_call: TRBJ1-3
clone_size: .
d_call: .
v_call: TRBV5-6
cdr3_nt: TGTGCCAGCAGCTTGGGCACAGTCTCTGGAAACACCATATATTTT
cdr3_aa: CASSLGTVSGNTIYF

j_call: TRBJ1-1
clone_size: .
d_call: .
v_call: TRBV4-1
cdr3_nt: TGCGCCAGCAGCCTTGGGACGGGAGGCCACACTGAAGCTTTCTTT
cdr3_aa: CASSLGTGGHTEAFF

j_call: TRBJ1-2
clone_size: .
d_call: .
v_call: TRBV12-3/TRBV12-4
cdr3_nt: TGTGCCAGCACAAAGAGGGGGGGCTACACCTTC
cdr3_aa: CASTKRGGYTF

j_call: TRBJ1-1
clone_size: .
d_call: .
v_call: TRBV3-1/TRBV3-2
cdr3_nt: TGTGCCAGCAGCTTAACAGGTTCGAGCACTGAAGCTTTCTTT
cdr3_aa: CASSLTGSSTEAFF

j_call: TRBJ2-3
clone_size: .
d_call: TRBD2
v_call: TRBV19
cdr3_nt: TGTGCCAGTAGTGTACCGACTAGCGGGACCTATACGCAGTATTTT
cdr3_aa: CASSVPTSGTYTQYF

j_call: TRBJ2-5
clone_size: .
d_call: .
v_call: TRBV4-2
cdr3_nt: TGTGCCAGCAGCCAAGAAGAATACGGAGGGGAGACCCAGTACTTC
cdr3_aa: CASSQEEYGGETQYF

j_call: TRBJ2-7
clone_size: .
d_call: TRBD1
v_call: TRBV19
cdr3_nt: TGTGCCAGTAGTGTACCCAGACAGGGGGCCTACGAGCAGTACTTC
cdr3_aa: CASSVPRQGAYEQYF

j_call: TRBJ2-5
clone_size: .
d_call: TRBD1
v_call: TRBV5-1
cdr3_nt: TGCGCCAGCAGCTTCCAGGTCAGGGGGCGCGAAGAGACCCAGTACTTC
cdr3_aa: CASSFQVRGREETQYF

j_call: TRBJ2-7
clone_size: .
d_call: .
v_call: TRBV3-1/TRBV3-2
cdr3_nt: TGTGCCAGCAGCCAGCAGGGTCGCGCCTACGAGCAGTACTTC
cdr3_aa: CASSQQGRAYEQYF

j_call: TRBJ1-2
clone_size: .
d_call: TRBD1
v_call: TRBV2
cdr3_nt: TGTGCCAGCAGTCTACTGACAGGGTCTTACTATGGCTACACCTTC
cdr3_aa: CASSLLTGSYYGYTF

j_call: TRBJ2-5
clone_size: .
d_call: .
v_call: TRBV19
cdr3_nt: TGTGCCAGTAGTATCGCGACCCCTAGGGAGACCCAGTACTTC
cdr3_aa: CASSIATPRETQYF

j_call: TRBJ2-7
clone_size: .
d_call: TRBD1
v_call: TRBV15
cdr3_nt: TGTGCCACCAGCAGTCCCCTCGGACAGGGAGTCGGCGAGCAGTACTTC
cdr3_aa: CATSSPLGQGVGEQYF

j_call: TRBJ1-3
clone_size: .
d_call: TRBD1
v_call: TRBV5-1
cdr3_nt: TGCGCCAGCAGGAGGACAGGGTCCACCGGCCTCTCTGGAAACACCATATATTTT
cdr3_aa: CASRRTGSTGLSGNTIYF

j_call: TRBJ2-1
clone_size: .
d_call: .
v_call: TRBV19
cdr3_nt: TGTGCCAGTAGTACCTTGGGAGAGCGGCCGTTCTACAATGAGCAGTTCTTC
cdr3_aa: CASSTLGERPFYNEQFF

j_call: TRBJ1-1
clone_size: .
d_call: TRBD1
v_call: TRBV29-1
cdr3_nt: TGCAGCGTTGAACCCAGGCAGGGGGAGTTCACTGAAGCTTTCTTT
cdr3_aa: CSVEPRQGEFTEAFF

j_call: TRBJ2-1
clone_size: .
d_call: .
v_call: TRBV15
cdr3_nt: TGTGCCACCAGCAGAGTGACAGGCTCCCGTGTACGCTCCTACAATGAGCAGTTCTTC
cdr3_aa: CATSRVTGSRVRSYNEQFF

j_call: TRBJ1-1
clone_size: .
d_call: .
v_call: TRBV19
cdr3_nt: TGTGCCAGTAGTATAGTGCACATGAACACTGAAGCTTTCTTT
cdr3_aa: CASSIVHMNTEAFF

j_call: TRBJ1-2
clone_size: .
d_call: .
v_call: TRBV7-9
cdr3_nt: TGTGCCAGCAGCTTAGGGTCAGGGATCGATGGCTACACCTTC
cdr3_aa: CASSLGSGIDGYTF

j_call: TRBJ1-6
clone_size: .
d_call: .
v_call: TRBV5-6
cdr3_nt: TGTGCCAGCAGCTTAGCCCCGGTCGTAGAGAATTCACCCCTCCACTTT
cdr3_aa: CASSLAPVVENSPLHF

j_call: TRBJ2-5
clone_size: .
d_call: TRBD1
v_call: TRBV18
cdr3_nt: TGTGCCAGCTCACCGCTACAGGGGTACAAGCGAGGAGAGACCCAGTACTTC
cdr3_aa: CASSPLQGYKRGETQYF

j_call: TRBJ2-7
clone_size: .
d_call: TRBD1
v_call: TRBV7-8
cdr3_nt: TGTGCCAGCAGCTTAAACAGGGGCTACGAGCAGTACTTC
cdr3_aa: CASSLNRGYEQYF

j_call: TRBJ1-1
clone_size: .
d_call: TRBD1
v_call: TRBV5-4
cdr3_nt: TGTGCCAGCAGCCCCCGGGACAGACCGGAGGGTGAAGCTTTCTTT
cdr3_aa: CASSPRDRPEGEAFF

j_call: TRBJ1-1
clone_size: .
d_call: TRBD1
v_call: TRBV19
cdr3_nt: TGTGCCAGTAGTCGGACAGGGGTGGTTGAAGCTTTCTTT
cdr3_aa: CASSRTGVVEAFF

j_call: TRBJ2-1
clone_size: .
d_call: TRBD2
v_call: TRBV30
cdr3_nt: TGTGCCTGGAGTGTCGGACTAGCGGGGAAGGATGAGCAGTTCTTC
cdr3_aa: CAWSVGLAGKDEQFF

j_call: TRBJ2-7
clone_size: .
d_call: TRBD1
v_call: TRBV28
cdr3_nt: TGTGCCACTGCGACAGGGAAACCGTACGAGCAGTACTTC
cdr3_aa: CATATGKPYEQYF

j_call: TRBJ1-5
clone_size: .
d_call: .
v_call: TRBV21-1
cdr3_nt: TGTGCCAGCAGCTCACAAAGGACAGCTGTTTATAGCAATCAGCCCCAGCATTTT
cdr3_aa: CASSSQRTAVYSNQPQHF